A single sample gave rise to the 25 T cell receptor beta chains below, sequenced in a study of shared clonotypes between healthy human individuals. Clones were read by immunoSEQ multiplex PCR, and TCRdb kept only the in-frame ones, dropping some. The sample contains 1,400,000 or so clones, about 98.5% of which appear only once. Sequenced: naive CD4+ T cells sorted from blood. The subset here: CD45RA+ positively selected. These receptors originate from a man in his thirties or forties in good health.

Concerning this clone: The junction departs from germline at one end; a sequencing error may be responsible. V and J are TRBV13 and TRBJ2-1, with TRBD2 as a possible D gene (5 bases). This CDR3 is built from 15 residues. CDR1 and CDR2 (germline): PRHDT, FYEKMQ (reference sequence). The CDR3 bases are TGTGCCAGCAGATTAGAGGGCGGCCCCCTAGGTGAGCAGTTCTTC. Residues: CASRLEGGPLGEQFF.

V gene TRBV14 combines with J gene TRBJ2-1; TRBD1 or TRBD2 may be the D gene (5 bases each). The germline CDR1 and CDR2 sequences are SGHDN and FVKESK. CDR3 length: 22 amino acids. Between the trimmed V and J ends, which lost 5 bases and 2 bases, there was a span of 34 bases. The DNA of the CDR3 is TGTGCCAGCAGCACCTGGATCGTGGGGACCTCAAGAGTAGCCAGTACCTACAATGAGCAGTTCTTC. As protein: CASSTWIVGTSRVASTYNEQFF. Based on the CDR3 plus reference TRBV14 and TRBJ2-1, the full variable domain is EAGVTQFPSHSVIEKGQTVTLRCDPISGHDNLYWYRRVMGKEIKFLLHFVKESKQDESGMPNNRFLAERTGGTYSTLKVQPAELEDSGVYFCASSTWIVGTSRVASTYNEQFFGPGTRLTVL.

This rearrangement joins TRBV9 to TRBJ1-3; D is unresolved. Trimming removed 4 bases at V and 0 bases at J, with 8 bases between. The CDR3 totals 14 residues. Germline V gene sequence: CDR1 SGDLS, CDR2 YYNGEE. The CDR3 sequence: CASSPGHSGNTIYF. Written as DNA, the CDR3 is TGTGCCAGCAGCCCCGGGCACTCTGGAAACACCATATATTTT.

The CDR3 sequence: CASSRRGQAADTQYF. CDR3 sequence (DNA): TGTGCCAGCAGTAGGCGCGGCCAGGCGGCAGATACGCAGTATTTT. The chain uses TRBV6-4 and TRBJ2-3; no clear D gene. Between the trimmed V and J ends, which lost 5 bases and 4 bases, there was a span of 16 bases. Germline V gives CDR1 MRHNA, CDR2 SNTAGT. The CDR3 covers 15 residues.

As DNA, the CDR3 is TGCGCCAGCAGTGTAGCAGGGGCGAACACCGGGGAGCTGTTTTTT. Translated, it gives CASSVAGANTGELFF. The V call is TRBV10-1, the J call TRBJ2-2; D might be TRBD1 (6 bases). Between the trimmed V and J ends, which lost 4 bases and 0 bases, there was a span of 9 bases. This CDR3 comprises 15 residues. Germline CDR1 and CDR2: WNHNN and SYGVQD (reference sequence).

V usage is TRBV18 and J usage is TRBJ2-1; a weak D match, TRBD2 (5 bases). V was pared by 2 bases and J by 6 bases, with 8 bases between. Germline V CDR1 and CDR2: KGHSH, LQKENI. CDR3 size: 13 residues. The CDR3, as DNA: TGTGCCAGCTCACCAGCGAGGGCCAATGAGCAGTTCTTC. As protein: CASSPARANEQFF.

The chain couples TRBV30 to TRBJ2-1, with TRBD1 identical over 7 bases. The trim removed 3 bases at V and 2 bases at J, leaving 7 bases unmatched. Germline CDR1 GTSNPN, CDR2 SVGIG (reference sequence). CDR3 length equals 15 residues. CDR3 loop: CAWRGRGFAYNEQFF. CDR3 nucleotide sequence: TGTGCCTGGAGAGGCAGGGGGTTCGCCTACAATGAGCAGTTCTTC. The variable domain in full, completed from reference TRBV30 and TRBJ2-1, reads SQTIHQWPATLVQPVGSPLSLECTVEGTSNPNLYWYRQAAGRGLQLLFYSVGIGQISSEVPQNLSASRPQDRQFILSSKKLLLSDSGFYLCAWRGRGFAYNEQFFGPGTRLTVL.

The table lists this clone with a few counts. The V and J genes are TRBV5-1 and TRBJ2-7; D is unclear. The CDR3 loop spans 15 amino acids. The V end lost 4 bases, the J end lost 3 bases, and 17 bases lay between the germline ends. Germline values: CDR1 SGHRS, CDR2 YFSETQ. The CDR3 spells CASSPFPVASYEQYF. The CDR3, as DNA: TGCGCCAGCAGCCCCTTCCCTGTTGCCAGCTACGAGCAGTACTTC.

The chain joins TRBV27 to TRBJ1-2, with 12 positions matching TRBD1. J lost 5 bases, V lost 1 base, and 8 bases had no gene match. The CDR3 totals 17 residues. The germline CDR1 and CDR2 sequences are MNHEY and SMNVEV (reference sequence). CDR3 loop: CASSLFTGTGGEYGYTF. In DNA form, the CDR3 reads TGTGCCAGCAGTTTATTCACCGGGACAGGGGGCGAATATGGCTACACCTTC.

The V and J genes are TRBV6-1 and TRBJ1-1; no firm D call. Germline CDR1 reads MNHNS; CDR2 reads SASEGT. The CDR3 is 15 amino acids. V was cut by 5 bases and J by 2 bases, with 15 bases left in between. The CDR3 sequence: CASSPQRPGNTEAFF. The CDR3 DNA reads TGTGCCAGCAGTCCCCAACGTCCAGGAAACACTGAAGCTTTCTTT.

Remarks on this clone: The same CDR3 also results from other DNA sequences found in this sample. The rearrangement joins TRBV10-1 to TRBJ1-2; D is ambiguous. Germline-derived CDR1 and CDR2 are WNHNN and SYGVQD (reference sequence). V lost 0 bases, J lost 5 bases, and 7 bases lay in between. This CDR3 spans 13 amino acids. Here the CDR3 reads CASSESLGYGYTF. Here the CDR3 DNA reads TGCGCCAGCAGTGAGTCGTTGGGATATGGCTACACCTTC.

Here the CDR3 reads CASSATTGAASMRQYF. In DNA, the CDR3 is TGCGCCAGCAGCGCGACCACGGGGGCAGCCTCGATGCGGCAGTACTTC. The V gene is TRBV5-1, the J gene TRBJ2-7; perhaps D is TRBD1 or TRBD2 (6 bases each). CDR1 is SGHRS, CDR2 YFSETQ, per germline. Between the trimmed V and J ends, which lost 4 bases and 9 bases, there was a span of 26 bases. This CDR3 is 16 amino acids long.

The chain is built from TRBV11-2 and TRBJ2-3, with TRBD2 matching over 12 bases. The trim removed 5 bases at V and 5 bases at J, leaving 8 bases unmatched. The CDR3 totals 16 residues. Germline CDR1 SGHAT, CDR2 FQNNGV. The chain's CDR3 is CASSTSSGRALDTQYF. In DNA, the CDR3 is TGTGCCAGCAGCACCTCTAGCGGGAGGGCCTTAGATACGCAGTATTTT.

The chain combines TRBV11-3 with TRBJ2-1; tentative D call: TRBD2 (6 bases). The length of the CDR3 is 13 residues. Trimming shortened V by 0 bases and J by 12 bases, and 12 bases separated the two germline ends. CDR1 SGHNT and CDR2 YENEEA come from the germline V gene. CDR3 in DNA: TGTGCCAGCAGCTTAGATACGGAGACTAGGCAGTTCTTC. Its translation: CASSLDTETRQFF.

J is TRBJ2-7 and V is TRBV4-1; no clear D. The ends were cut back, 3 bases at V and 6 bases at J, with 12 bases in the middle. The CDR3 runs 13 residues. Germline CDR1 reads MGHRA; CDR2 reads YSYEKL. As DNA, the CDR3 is TGCGCCAGCAGCCACCTCCTTACCGGCGAGCAGTACTTC. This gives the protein CASSHLLTGEQYF.

The CDR3 sequence: CASSLTQGNQPQHF. CDR3 DNA sequence: TGTGCCAGCAGTTTAACACAGGGGAATCAGCCCCAGCATTTT. The chain uses TRBV27 and TRBJ1-5, with 7 bases aligning to TRBD1. The junction had 2 bases not matched to a gene; V was cut back by 2 bases and J by 4 bases. This CDR3 has 14 amino acids. Looked up from germline, CDR1 is MNHEY and CDR2 is SMNVEV (reference sequence).

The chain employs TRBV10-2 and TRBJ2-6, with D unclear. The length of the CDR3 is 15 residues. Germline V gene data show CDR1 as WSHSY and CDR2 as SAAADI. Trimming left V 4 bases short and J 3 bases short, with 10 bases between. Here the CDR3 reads CASSAYQSGANVLTF. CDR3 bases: TGCGCCAGCAGTGCATACCAAAGTGGGGCCAACGTCCTGACTTTC.

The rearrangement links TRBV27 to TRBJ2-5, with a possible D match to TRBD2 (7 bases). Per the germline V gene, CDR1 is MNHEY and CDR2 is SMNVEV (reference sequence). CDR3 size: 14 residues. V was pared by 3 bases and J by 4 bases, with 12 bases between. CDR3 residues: CASSFQGRGETQYF. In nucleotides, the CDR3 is TGTGCCAGCAGTTTCCAGGGGAGGGGAGAGACCCAGTACTTC.

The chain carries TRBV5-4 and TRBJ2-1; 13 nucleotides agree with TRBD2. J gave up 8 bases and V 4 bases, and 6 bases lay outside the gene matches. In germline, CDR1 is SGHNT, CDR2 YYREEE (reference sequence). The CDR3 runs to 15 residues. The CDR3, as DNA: TGTGCCAGCAGCCCCGGGACTAGCGGGAAAGATGAGCAGTTCTTC. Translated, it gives CASSPGTSGKDEQFF.

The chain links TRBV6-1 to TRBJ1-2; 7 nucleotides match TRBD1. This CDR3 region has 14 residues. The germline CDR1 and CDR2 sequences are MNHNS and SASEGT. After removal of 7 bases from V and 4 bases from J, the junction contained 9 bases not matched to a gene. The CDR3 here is CASKEGALGYGYTF. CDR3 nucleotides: TGTGCCAGCAAGGAGGGGGCGCTCGGCTATGGCTACACCTTC.

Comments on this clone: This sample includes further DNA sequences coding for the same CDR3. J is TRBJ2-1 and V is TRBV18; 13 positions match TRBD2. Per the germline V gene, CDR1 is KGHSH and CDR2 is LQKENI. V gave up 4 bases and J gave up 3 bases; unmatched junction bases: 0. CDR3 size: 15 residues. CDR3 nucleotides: TGTGCCAGCTCACGGACTAGCGGGAGCTACAATGAGCAGTTCTTC. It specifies CASSRTSGSYNEQFF. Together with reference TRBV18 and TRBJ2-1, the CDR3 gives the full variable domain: NAGVMQNPRHLVRRRGQEARLRCSPMKGHSHVYWYRQLPEEGLKFMVYLQKENIIDESGMPKERFSAEFPKEGPSILRIQQVVRGDSAAYFCASSRTSGSYNEQFFGPGTRLTVL.

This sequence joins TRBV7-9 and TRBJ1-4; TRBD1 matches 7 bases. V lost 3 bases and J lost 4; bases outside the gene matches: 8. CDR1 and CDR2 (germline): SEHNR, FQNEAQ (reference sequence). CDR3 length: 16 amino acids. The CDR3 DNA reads TGTGCCAGCAGCTTGACAGGGTGGCTGGGTAATGAAAAACTGTTTTTT. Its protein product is CASSLTGWLGNEKLFF.

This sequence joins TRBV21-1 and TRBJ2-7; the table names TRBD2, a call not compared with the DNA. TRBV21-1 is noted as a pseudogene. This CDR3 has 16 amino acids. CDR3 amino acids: CATNTRRGEGSYEQYF. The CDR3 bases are TGTGCCACTAATACCCGAAGAGGGGAGGGATCCTACGAGCAGTACTTC.

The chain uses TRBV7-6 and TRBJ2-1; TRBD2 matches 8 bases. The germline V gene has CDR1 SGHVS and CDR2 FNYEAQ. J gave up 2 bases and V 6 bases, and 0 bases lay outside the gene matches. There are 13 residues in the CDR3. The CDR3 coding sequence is TGTGCCAGCAGTAGCGGGACCTACAATGAGCAGTTCTTC. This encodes CASSSGTYNEQFF.

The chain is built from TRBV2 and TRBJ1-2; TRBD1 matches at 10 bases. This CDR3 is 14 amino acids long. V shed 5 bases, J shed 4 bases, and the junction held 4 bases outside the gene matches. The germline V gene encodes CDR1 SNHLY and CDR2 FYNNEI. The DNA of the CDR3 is TGTGCCAGCAGTCGGACAGGGGGAACCTATGGCTACACCTTC. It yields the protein CASSRTGGTYGYTF.